The present TCR beta chain was sequenced within a study of Ad26.COV2.S vaccination and SARS-CoV-2 variants. As for treatment: over 15 received Ad26.COV2.S at low or high dose, single or two shots; 5 received placebo; per-sample allocation not given. Material that was analyzed had been drawn on day 63 after the first vaccine or placebo injection. This CDR3 region has 16 residues. The germline V and J ends were trimmed by 1 base and 4 bases, with 14 bases remaining between them. The V gene's germline CDR1 is SGHVS and CDR2 FNYEAQ. Here immunoSEQ multiplex PCR was the method, and the copy in TCRdb shows in-frame clones only, minus some. The table shows under 500,000 clones, with about 92% occurring only once.

The V and J genes are TRBV7-6 and TRBJ2-1; D is perhaps TRBD2 (5 bases). This sequence originates from a person between 18 and 60 years old who received the Ad26.COV2.S COVID-19 vaccine or a placebo. Specimen: peripheral blood, collected in a trial of Ad26.COV2.S vaccine versus placebo. This chain's CDR3 is CASSLVVASKYNEQFF. DNA of the CDR3: TGTGCCAGCAGCTTAGTGGTAGCGTCAAAATACAATGAGCAGTTCTTC.